The clone carrying this TCR beta chain was counted ten times or more. The antigen remains unidentified. PCR was performed a second time for about 7 to 12 cycles using a sample-barcoded 5' primer and a J-beta primer mix. TCRdb analysed the 5' RACE reads with MiXCR anew, one entry per CDR3 protein. The data show 650,000 to 950,000 distinct CDR3 sequences, under 45% seen once. The source of the sample is a study of blood T cells in healthy people across ages. Study-wide results and caveats: Considered underestimates were the diversity estimates obtained from one million T cells. Correlation between TCR beta diversity and naive T cell percentage was strong.

From germline, CDR1 is SEHNR and CDR2 FQNEAQ (reference sequence). The CDR3 extends over 17 amino acids. V lost 5 bases to trimming and J lost 0 bases, with 16 bases between them. Sequenced sample: blood. V usage is TRBV7-9 and J usage is TRBJ2-2; D might be TRBD1 (5 bases). The origin of this receptor is a man aged 60 to 69 in good health. The CDR3 spells CASSPRQGGPNTGELFF. Written as DNA, the CDR3 is TGTGCCAGCAGCCCGCGGCAGGGCGGCCCGAACACCGGGGAGCTGTTTTTT.